Listed below are T cell receptor beta chains from one sample, sequenced in a study of Tregs in tolerant kidney transplant recipients. The table came from immunoSEQ multiplex PCR; TCRdb's copy has only in-frame clones and leaves some out. The sample has 110,000 or so clones; roughly 90% are singletons. This material consisted of CD4+ T cells from blood, taken before the transplant. Receptors originate from a human donor who received a combined kidney and bone marrow transplant. Both conserved end residues are part of each CDR3. A D gene is named only where the DNA matches it firmly. Clone size is stated in some rows and not others, as once, few, many or a class when expanded.

size: NA; J: TRBJ1-1; D: NA; V: TRBV2; DNA: TGTGCCAGCCTGGGGGGGATCTTGAACACTGAAGCTTTCTTT; CDR3: CASLGGILNTEAFF
size: NA; J: TRBJ2-1; D: TRBD2; V: TRBV5-4; DNA: TGTGCCAGCAGCTTGGCCAAGGCTAGCGGGGGGGCCGAGTTCTTC; CDR3: CASSLAKASGGAEFF
size: NA; J: TRBJ1-2; D: NA; V: TRBV10-3; DNA: TGTGCCATCAGTGAGTCGGACAGAAAGAGGGGTGGCTACACCTTC; CDR3: CAISESDRKRGGYTF
size: NA; J: TRBJ1-5; D: TRBD1; V: TRBV27; DNA: TGTGCCAGCTCGTCACGAGGGACAGCTCAGGGGTATAGCAATCAGCCCCAGCATTTT; CDR3: CASSSRGTAQGYSNQPQHF
size: NA; J: TRBJ2-7; D: TRBD1; V: TRBV19; DNA: TGTGCCAGTAGCCCCGGACAGGGGGCCTACGAGCAGTACTTC; CDR3: CASSPGQGAYEQYF
size: NA; J: TRBJ2-5; D: TRBD2; V: TRBV5-1; DNA: TGCGCCAGCAGCTTGACTAGCGGCCAAGAGACCCAGTACTTC; CDR3: CASSLTSGQETQYF
size: NA; J: TRBJ2-1; D: NA; V: TRBV5-1; DNA: TGCGCCAGCAGCCGGGCCCTAACTAGTTCCTCCTACAATGAGCAGTTCTTC; CDR3: CASSRALTSSSYNEQFF
size: NA; J: TRBJ1-2; D: TRBD1; V: TRBV5-5; DNA: TGTGCCAGCCAAGCCCGGGACAGGGAGGATGGCTACACCTTC; CDR3: CASQARDREDGYTF
size: NA; J: TRBJ1-2; D: NA; V: TRBV7-2; DNA: TGTGCCAGCAGCCCCCGAAGTGAGGCCAGGGATGGTGGCTACACCTTC; CDR3: CASSPRSEARDGGYTF
size: once; J: TRBJ1-6; D: NA; V: TRBV7-2; DNA: TGTGCCAGCAGCTTAGAACAGGGCAGTAATTCACCCCTCCACTTT; CDR3: CASSLEQGSNSPLHF
size: NA; J: TRBJ2-5; D: TRBD1; V: TRBV28; DNA: TGTGCCAGCAGTTCTGACCCAGGGGGCGCGGGGACCCAGTACTTC; CDR3: CASSSDPGGAGTQYF
size: NA; J: TRBJ2-3; D: NA; V: TRBV14; DNA: TGTGCCAGCAGCCAAAGGAGATATCTACCTAGCACAGATACGCAGTATTTT; CDR3: CASSQRRYLPSTDTQYF
size: NA; J: TRBJ2-7; D: TRBD2; V: TRBV7-6; DNA: TGTGCCAGCAGCGCCCGGGAGGGTGGGGCCTACGAGCAGTACTTC; CDR3: CASSAREGGAYEQYF
size: NA; J: TRBJ2-1; D: TRBD1; V: TRBV2; DNA: TGTGCCAGCAGTGACGGGCAGGGACAGGGTGAGCAGTTCTTC; CDR3: CASSDGQGQGEQFF
size: NA; J: TRBJ1-3; D: NA; V: TRBV7-2; DNA: TGTGCCAGCAGCTTAGGACGCGGACAGCGGGGAAACACCATATATTTT; CDR3: CASSLGRGQRGNTIYF
size: once; J: TRBJ1-5; D: NA; V: TRBV7-2; DNA: TGTGCCAGCAGCTCCTACAGGATGGATCAGCCCCAGCATTTT; CDR3: CASSSYRMDQPQHF
size: NA; J: TRBJ1-2; D: NA; V: TRBV20-1; DNA: TGCAGTGCTAGAGGAGGGCTCGGCTACACCTTC; CDR3: CSARGGLGYTF